This T cell receptor (beta chain) was sequenced during a study of T cell responses to AZD1222 COVID-19 vaccine. TCRdb's copy holds only in-frame clones and misses some; the assay was immunoSEQ multiplex PCR. The data show about 75,000 clones, 88% seen once. The CDR3 is made up of 15 amino acids. The V and J ends lost 5 bases and 6 bases, in that order; junction bases with no gene match: 6. Looked up from germline, CDR1 is MDHEN and CDR2 is SYDVKM. Study-level findings and limits: Most donors were white British, females outnumbered males, and clonal diversity was possibly underestimated. Seropositive AZD1222 recipients at baseline numbered only five to seven.

With respect to this clone: Its antigen remains unknown.

The TCR sequence derives from an adult who received the MenACWY meningococcal vaccine as a control. The rearrangement links TRBV28 to TRBJ1-5; 11 nucleotides align to TRBD1. The sample was peripheral blood, taken 28 days after the second dose of the MenACWY control vaccine. The CDR3 sequence: CASSQRTGGSQPQHF. CDR3 in DNA: TGTGCCAGCAGTCAAAGGACAGGGGGCAGTCAGCCCCAGCATTTT.